This T cell receptor (beta chain) was identified in a study of cytomegalovirus exposure and HLA in healthy donors. It was with 60 Vbeta and 13 Jbeta primers that the PCR ran. TCRdb keeps only in-frame clones here, not all; method: immunoSEQ multiplex PCR. The table records some 150,000 clones, approximately 60% of them present only once. In its sample, this clone was seen a few times. The TCR sequence derives from a middle-aged woman in good health and CMV-seronegative. The sequencing sample was made of PBMCs.

The CDR3 nucleotides are TGTGCCAGCAGTCCGGACTCCGGGACTAGATCGTCAGAGACCCAGTACTTC. This gives the protein CASSPDSGTRSSETQYF. The chain uses TRBV27 and TRBJ2-5; 8 bases align to TRBD2. Germline-derived CDR1 and CDR2 are MNHEY and SMNVEV (reference sequence). V was pared by 5 bases and J by 4 bases, with 15 bases of the junction left unmatched. The CDR3 loop spans 17 amino acids.